What follows are 8 T cell receptor beta chains derived from one specimen sequenced in a study of CD8 T cells in ankylosing spondylitis. These receptors lack a known antigen. Study conclusions and caveats: Apparently characteristic of ankylosing spondylitis blood was a TCR beta motif (about 8 highly homologous variants).

Using its own MiXCR run on the 5' RACE reads, TCRdb lists one record per CDR3 protein. This sample has roughly 670,000 distinct CDR3 sequences, with about 20% found just once. What was sequenced was blood, either unsorted or a sorted T cell fraction (not recorded which). Receptors were obtained from a male donor with ankylosing spondylitis.

In this sample, this clonotype turned up many times. The chain has TRBV5-1 and TRBJ1-5; D is unclear. Germline assignment: CDR1 SGHRS and CDR2 YFSETQ. The CDR3 length is 11 residues. The ends were cut back, 5 bases at V and 6 bases at J, with 6 bases in the middle. The CDR3 loop is CASRPTQPQHF. The CDR3 DNA sequence: TGCGCCAGCAGACCCACTCAGCCCCAGCATTTT.

This clonotype was found a few times. The genes are TRBV4-1 and TRBJ2-5; tentatively, D is TRBD1 (5 bases). This CDR3 is 17 amino acids long. Germline CDR1 and CDR2: MGHRA and YSYEKL. Trimming shortened V by 0 bases and J by 2 bases, and 16 bases separated the two germline ends. The CDR3 sequence: CASSQDYPTGRQETQYF. The CDR3 nucleotides are TGCGCCAGCAGCCAAGATTATCCCACAGGACGGCAAGAGACCCAGTACTTC.

This clonotype has ten or more counts. The genes are TRBV5-1 and TRBJ2-4, with TRBD2 as a possible D gene (5 bases). From germline, CDR1 is SGHRS and CDR2 YFSETQ. V shed 4 bases and J shed 7 bases, with 12 bases lying between them. The CDR3 runs to 13 residues. CDR3 sequence (DNA): TGCGCCAGCAGCCGAGGGTTAGGGAACATTCAGTACTTC. The encoded protein is CASSRGLGNIQYF.

This clonotype has only a few counts. The V and J genes are TRBV20-1 and TRBJ2-1, with 9 bases lining up with TRBD2. Germline-derived CDR1 and CDR2 are DFQATT and SNEGSKA (reference sequence). The V segment lost 6 bases and the J segment 4 bases; nucleotides outside the gene matches: 10. The CDR3 totals 15 residues. CDR3 protein: CSAKRGTSLYNEQFF. The CDR3 DNA reads as TGCAGTGCAAAAAGGGGGACTAGCCTGTACAATGAGCAGTTCTTC.

The rearrangement uses TRBV27 and TRBJ2-7; TRBD2 matches at 9 bases. Germline CDR1 and CDR2: MNHEY and SMNVEV (reference sequence). V lost 6 bases to trimming and J lost 4 bases; unmatched junction nucleotides: 7. CDR3 length: 14 residues. As DNA, the CDR3 is TGTGCCAGCAGCTATAGCGGGAGCGTATACGAGCAGTACTTC. Residues: CASSYSGSVYEQYF.

In this sample, this clonotype turned up a few times. The chain couples TRBV28 to TRBJ2-7, with 10 nucleotides matching TRBD2. CDR3 length equals 15 residues. Looked up from germline, CDR1 is MDHEN and CDR2 is SYDVKM. Trimming took 5 bases from V and 3 from J; bases not matched to a gene: 7. In DNA form, the CDR3 reads TGTGCCAGCAGTCAATCTCTAGCGGGAGTCTACGAGCAGTACTTC. Translating it yields CASSQSLAGVYEQYF.

This clonotype has ten or more counts. V and J are TRBV9 and TRBJ2-2; 10 nucleotides match TRBD1. The CDR3 sequence is 16 residues long. CDR1 SGDLS and CDR2 YYNGEE come from the germline V gene. Trimming at V came to 6 bases and at J to 3 bases, leaving 8 bases not matched to a gene. The CDR3 here is CASTDTGTGDTGELFF. The CDR3 region has the DNA TGTGCCAGCACAGACACTGGGACAGGGGACACCGGGGAGCTGTTTTTT.

The chain combines TRBV5-1 with TRBJ2-2; D call uncertain. Trimming stripped 1 base from V and 3 bases from J, with 7 bases between. There are 14 residues in the CDR3. Germline CDR1 is SGHRS and CDR2 is YFSETQ. The CDR3 region has the DNA TGCGCCAGCAGCTTGTTTCCTGACACCGGGGAGCTGTTTTTT. Translation gives CASSLFPDTGELFF.